A selection of T cell receptor beta chains follows, all from one sample in a study of control samples from healthy donors and cancer patients. Sequencing used immunoSEQ multiplex PCR; TCRdb keeps in-frame clones, though not all of them. The data contain 100,000 to 150,000 clones, around nine tenths of them singletons. Sequenced: blood. Receptors were obtained from a man aged 40-50 years in good health. CDR3s include the opening cysteine and the closing phenylalanine or tryptophan. D genes are given only for firm matches. Expanded clones get a size class; other rows say once, few or many, or leave the size out.

CDR3nt	CDR3aa	d_gene	v_gene	j_gene	abundance
TGCAGTGCTAGGGGGGGCGGGGAGCTGTTTTTT	CSARGGGELFF	-	TRBV20-1	TRBJ2-2	-
TGTGCCAGCAGTTACTCAGGTTGGGGAGAGACCCAGTACTTC	CASSYSGWGETQYF	-	TRBV6-2/TRBV6-3	TRBJ2-5	-
TGTGCCAGCAGCCAAGTAGTAACTAGCGGGGGGTACCAAGAGACCCAGTACTTC	CASSQVVTSGGYQETQYF	TRBD2	TRBV4-2	TRBJ2-5	-
TGTGCCAGCAGTTTGAGGGGGGAGGATGAAAAACTGTTTTTT	CASSLRGEDEKLFF	-	TRBV6-5	TRBJ1-4	-
TGTGCCAGCAGTTACGGGCCCCCAAATCAGCCCCAGCATTTT	CASSYGPPNQPQHF	-	TRBV6-6	TRBJ1-5	once
TGCAGCGTTGGCCACCCTAATGAAAAACTGTTTTTT	CSVGHPNEKLFF	-	TRBV29-1	TRBJ1-4	-
TGTGCCAGCTCACCGGACAGAAAAAATTCACCCCTCCACTTT	CASSPDRKNSPLHF	-	TRBV18	TRBJ1-6	many
TGCGCCAGCAGCCAAGATGGCGTAGTAGGAGTCGAAAAACTGTTTTTT	CASSQDGVVGVEKLFF	-	TRBV4-3	TRBJ1-4	-
TGTGCCAGCAGCCAGACTAGCGGAGAGACCCAGTACTTC	CASSQTSGETQYF	TRBD2	TRBV7-9	TRBJ2-5	-
TGTGCCAGCAGCTTGGGTCTAGCGGCCTACAATGAGCAGTTCTTC	CASSLGLAAYNEQFF	TRBD2	TRBV5-5	TRBJ2-1	-
TGTGCCAGCAGCTTAAGGGGACAGGGAAGAACAGATACGCAGTATTTT	CASSLRGQGRTDTQYF	TRBD1	TRBV13	TRBJ2-3	-
TGTGCCAGCAGCCCCTTGAACACCGGGGAGCTGTTTTTT	CASSPLNTGELFF	-	TRBV11-3	TRBJ2-2	-
TGTGCCAGCAGCCCCCTTGGAAACACCATATATTTT	CASSPLGNTIYF	-	TRBV9	TRBJ1-3	-
TGTGCCAGCAGCTCGGTTTGGAAGAACACTGAAGCTTTCTTT	CASSSVWKNTEAFF	-	TRBV5-6	TRBJ1-1	-
TGTGCCAGCAGTTATTTAAAGGTGGAGTACCAAGAGACCCAGTACTTC	CASSYLKVEYQETQYF	-	TRBV6-5	TRBJ2-5	once
TGCAGCGCGGGTGACCACGAGCAGTACTTC	CSAGDHEQYF	-	TRBV29-1	TRBJ2-7	-
TGTGCCACCCCGAGAGGGGGGCCCAAGTACAATGAGCAGTTCTTC	CATPRGGPKYNEQFF	-	TRBV2	TRBJ2-1	-
TGTGCCAGCTCACCACGAGGGGTTGACACCGGGGAGCTGTTTTTT	CASSPRGVDTGELFF	-	TRBV18	TRBJ2-2	-
TGCGCCAGCAGCTACCCTGGACGGGAAGAGACCCAGTACTTC	CASSYPGREETQYF	-	TRBV5-1	TRBJ2-5	-
TGTGCCAGCAGCCCTACAGGGAAAGAGACCCAGTACTTC	CASSPTGKETQYF	-	TRBV7-3	TRBJ2-5	-
TGTGCCAGCAGCTCGGACCAGGGGTATGACTATGGCTACACCTTC	CASSSDQGYDYGYTF	-	TRBV5-4	TRBJ1-2	-
TGTGCCGCGAATACAGGGGACAATCAGCCCCAGCATTTT	CAANTGDNQPQHF	TRBD1	TRBV19	TRBJ1-5	-
TGCGCCAGCAGCCAATCCGGACAGCCCCAGCATTTT	CASSQSGQPQHF	-	TRBV4-1	TRBJ1-5	few
TGTGCCAGCAGCCAAGATCTGCCTAGCGGGGGCTACGAGCAGTACTTC	CASSQDLPSGGYEQYF	TRBD2	TRBV3-1/TRBV3-2	TRBJ2-7	medium-sized
TGTGCCAGCAGCCCGACTAGCGGGGGCGGGGAGCTGTTTTTT	CASSPTSGGGELFF	TRBD2	TRBV9	TRBJ2-2	-
TGCGCCAGCAGCCCCAGGCCCCTGCACAATTCACCCCTCCACTTT	CASSPRPLHNSPLHF	-	TRBV5-1	TRBJ1-6	-
TGTGCCAGCAGTAAGAGACTAGCGGGGGACAATGAGCAGTTCTTC	CASSKRLAGDNEQFF	TRBD2	TRBV25-1	TRBJ2-1	-
TGCGCCAGCAGCCAAGGTTCCGCTTCCCAAGAGACCCAGTACTTC	CASSQGSASQETQYF	-	TRBV4-3	TRBJ2-5	-
TGCGCCAGCAGCCAAGGACCGGGACTTAACTATGGCTACACCTTC	CASSQGPGLNYGYTF	-	TRBV4-3	TRBJ1-2	few
TGTGCCAGCTCACCAACCGGGACCTCTGGAAACACCATATATTTT	CASSPTGTSGNTIYF	-	TRBV18	TRBJ1-3	-
TGTGCCATAAGAGTCTACAATGAGCAGTTCTTC	CAIRVYNEQFF	-	TRBV19	TRBJ2-1	once
TGTGCCAGCAGTCCCACCCGACAGGGGGCAGATGGCTACACCTTC	CASSPTRQGADGYTF	TRBD1	TRBV27	TRBJ1-2	-
TGTGCCACCAGTGACTCCAACTATGGCTACACCTTC	CATSDSNYGYTF	-	TRBV24-1	TRBJ1-2	-
TGTGCCAGCAGCTTAGAGGGCGGGGGGAGAACCAAAAACATTCAGTACTTC	CASSLEGGGRTKNIQYF	TRBD2	TRBV7-2	TRBJ2-4	-
TGTGCCAGCAGCTTTCGACAGGGGAAGAACGAGCAGTACTTC	CASSFRQGKNEQYF	TRBD1	TRBV11-2	TRBJ2-7	-
TGTGCCAGCAGCACACAGGGAACTGAAGCTTTCTTT	CASSTQGTEAFF	-	TRBV9	TRBJ1-1	-
TGTGCCAGCAGCCAGCCGGGACAGGGATTCAATGAGCAGTTCTTC	CASSQPGQGFNEQFF	TRBD1	TRBV3-1/TRBV3-2	TRBJ2-1	-
TGTGCCAGTACTTACAGTCCGGGGGCCTACACTGAAGCTTTCTTT	CASTYSPGAYTEAFF	-	TRBV19	TRBJ1-1	-
TGTGCCAGCCGATCAATAACAGGGGACACTGAAGCTTTCTTT	CASRSITGDTEAFF	TRBD1	TRBV25-1	TRBJ1-1	-
TGTGCCAGCAGCTTTGACAGGGCCGCTGGAAACACCATATATTTT	CASSFDRAAGNTIYF	TRBD1	TRBV5-8	TRBJ1-3	-
TGTGCCACCAGTGATGGGGGGCGGGAGACCCAGTACTTC	CATSDGGRETQYF	-	TRBV24-1	TRBJ2-5	-